The 3 T cell receptor beta chains in this list originate from one sample, sequenced in a study of blood T cells in healthy people across ages. The authors ran a second PCR of roughly 6 to 12 cycles using a sample-barcoded 5' primer and a J-beta primer mix. TCRdb redid the calling of the 5' RACE reads with MiXCR, one entry per CDR3 protein. The sample has about a million distinct CDR3 sequences; roughly half are singletons. The material sequenced was blood. These receptors originate from an older woman in good health.

The chain carries TRBV5-1 and TRBJ2-3; D unresolved. This CDR3 has 14 residues. CDR1 and CDR2 (germline): SGHRS, YFSETQ. Trimming cost V 4 bases and J 2 bases, with 11 bases left between them. CDR3 amino acids: CASSPVSATDTQYF. For the CDR3, the DNA is TGCGCCAGCAGCCCGGTCTCGGCCACAGATACGCAGTATTTT.

Written as DNA, the CDR3 is TGTGCCAGCCGGGACGGAAACCAAGAGACCCAGTACTTC. Protein sequence: CASRDGNQETQYF. The rearrangement uses TRBV6-1 and TRBJ2-5; the D call may be TRBD1 or TRBD2 (5 bases each). Looked up from germline, CDR1 is MNHNS and CDR2 is SASEGT. The CDR3 loop spans 13 amino acids. V lost 8 bases to trimming and J lost 0 bases, with 10 bases between them.

This clonotype showed up just a few times. This chain links TRBV29-1 with TRBJ2-1; TRBD1 matches 9 bases. The CDR3 is 13 amino acids. The J segment lost 7 bases and the V segment lost 6 bases, leaving 7 bases of the junction unmatched. CDR1 is SQVTM and CDR2 is ANQGSEA in the germline V gene. The CDR3 nucleotides are TGCAGCGTGCTTGGGGACAGGGTGAATGAGCAGTTCTTC. Translated, it gives CSVLGDRVNEQFF.